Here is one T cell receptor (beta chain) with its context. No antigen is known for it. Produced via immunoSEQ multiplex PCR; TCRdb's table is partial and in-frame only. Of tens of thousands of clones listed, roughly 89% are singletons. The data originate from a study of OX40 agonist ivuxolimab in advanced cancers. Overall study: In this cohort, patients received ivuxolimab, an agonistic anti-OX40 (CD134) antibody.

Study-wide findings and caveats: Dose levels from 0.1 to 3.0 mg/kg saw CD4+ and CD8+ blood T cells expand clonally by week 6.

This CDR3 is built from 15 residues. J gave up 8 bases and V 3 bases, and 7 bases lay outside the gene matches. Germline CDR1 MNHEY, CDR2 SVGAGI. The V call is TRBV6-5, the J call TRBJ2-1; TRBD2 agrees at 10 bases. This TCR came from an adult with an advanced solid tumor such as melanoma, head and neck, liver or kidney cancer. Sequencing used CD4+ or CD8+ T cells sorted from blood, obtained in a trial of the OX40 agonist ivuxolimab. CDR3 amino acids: CASSYRLAGVDEQFF. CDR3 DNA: TGTGCCAGCAGTTATAGGCTAGCGGGAGTCGATGAGCAGTTCTTC.